The next 5 T cell receptor beta chains were all read from a single sample in a study of tumor-infiltrating lymphocytes in primary liver carcinoma. The input was about 490 ng total RNA; TCR beta cDNA was made from it with a constant-region primer. Three rounds of nested multiplex PCR with slightly modified ARM-PCR produced TCR beta libraries. The first two PCR rounds used TRBV1-TRBV30 primers with a Cbeta primer, roughly 10 cycles each. TCRdb independently ran MiXCR on the multiplex PCR reads; one entry per CDR3 protein. The repertoire includes roughly 48,000 distinct CDR3 sequences, about 80% of them detected once, and about 25% sits in the top ten. Unsorted bulk tissue (roughly 17-34 mg) underwent RNA and DNA co-extraction. The material sequenced was liver tumor tissue from sampling region 3. Subset of the sample: tumor region T3, left-lateral pole. The receptors originated from a middle-aged man with primary liver carcinoma and hepatitis B virus infection.

Notes on this clonotype: One end of the junction varies from germline; a read error may be responsible. The chain recombines TRBV7-8 with TRBJ1-1; no reliable D call. CDR3 length: 12 amino acids. Looked up from germline, CDR1 is SGHVS and CDR2 is FQNEAQ. In nucleotides, the CDR3 is TGTGTCAGCAGCTTATGCTCCCGGACAGCTTTCTTT. This codes for CVSSLCSRTAFF.

This clonotype was seen many times. This chain joins TRBV29-1 and TRBJ2-7; no clear D. Trimming left V 2 bases short and J 4 bases short, with 12 bases between. CDR3 length: 13 residues. Germline CDR1 reads SQVTM; CDR2 reads ANQGSEA. CDR3 coding DNA: TGCAGCGTTGAAAGCCAGAATCCTTACGAGCAGTACTTC. It yields the protein CSVESQNPYEQYF.

This clonotype was seen repeatedly, ten times or more. V is TRBV5-1 and J is TRBJ2-7; D gene unclear. CDR3 length: 14 amino acids. CDR1 is SGHRS and CDR2 is YFSETQ in the germline V gene. Trimming removed 0 bases from V and 6 bases from J, with 13 bases in between. The DNA for the CDR3 is TGCGCCAGCAGCTTGGAGGGTAGTTCACCCGAGCAGTACTTC. Amino acids: CASSLEGSSPEQYF.

As regards this clonotype: Likely a read error: the CDR3 ends without its conserved phenylalanine or tryptophan. J is TRBJ1-1 and V is TRBV29-1, with D possibly being TRBD1 (5 bases). Germline loops: CDR1 SQVTM, CDR2 ANQGSEA. The length of the CDR3 is 13 residues. Trimming took 5 bases from V and 0 from J, leaving 10 bases between them. CDR3 nucleotide sequence: TGCAGCGTTCGACAGTCCCTGAACACTGAAGCTTTCATT. Translating gives CSVRQSLNTEAFI.

This clonotype was counted a few times. A much bigger clone sits one base away, suggesting this may be a read error. The chain has TRBV28 and TRBJ1-2; D is uncertain. Germline-derived CDR1 and CDR2 are MDHEN and SYDVKM. This CDR3 has 12 residues. DNA of the CDR3: TGTGCCAGCAGTGACCTAAACTATGACTACACCTTC. Translation gives CASSDLNYDYTF.